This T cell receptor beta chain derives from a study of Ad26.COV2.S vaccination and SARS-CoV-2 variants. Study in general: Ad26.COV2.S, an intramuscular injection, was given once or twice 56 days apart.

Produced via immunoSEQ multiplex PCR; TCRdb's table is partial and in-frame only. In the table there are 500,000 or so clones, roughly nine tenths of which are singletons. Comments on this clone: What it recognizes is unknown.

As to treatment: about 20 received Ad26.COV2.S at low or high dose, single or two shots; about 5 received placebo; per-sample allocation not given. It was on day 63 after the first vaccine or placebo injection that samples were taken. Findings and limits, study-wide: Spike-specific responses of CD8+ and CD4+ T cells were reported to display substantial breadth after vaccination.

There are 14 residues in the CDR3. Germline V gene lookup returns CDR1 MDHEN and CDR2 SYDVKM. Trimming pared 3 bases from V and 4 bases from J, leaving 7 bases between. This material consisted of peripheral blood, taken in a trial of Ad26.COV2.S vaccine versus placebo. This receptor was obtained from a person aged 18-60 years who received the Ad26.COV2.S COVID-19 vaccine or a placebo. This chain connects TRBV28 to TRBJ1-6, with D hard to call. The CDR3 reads CASSLPQYNSPLHF. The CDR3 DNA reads TGTGCCAGCAGTTTGCCGCAGTATAATTCACCCCTCCACTTT.